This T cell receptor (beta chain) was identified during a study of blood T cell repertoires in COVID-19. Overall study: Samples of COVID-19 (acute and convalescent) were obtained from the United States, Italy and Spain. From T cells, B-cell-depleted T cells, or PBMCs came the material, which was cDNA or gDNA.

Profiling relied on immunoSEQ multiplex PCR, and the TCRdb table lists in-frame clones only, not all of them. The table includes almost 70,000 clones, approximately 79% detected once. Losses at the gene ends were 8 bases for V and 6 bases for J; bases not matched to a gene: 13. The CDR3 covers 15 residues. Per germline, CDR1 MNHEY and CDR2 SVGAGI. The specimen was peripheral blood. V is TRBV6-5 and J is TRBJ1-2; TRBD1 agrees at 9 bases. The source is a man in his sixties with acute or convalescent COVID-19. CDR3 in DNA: TGTGCCAGCTCCCCCTTTTGGACAGGGGAGGATGGCTACACCTTC. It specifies CASSPFWTGEDGYTF.